This TCR beta chain was captured in a study of long-term antiretroviral therapy in people with HIV. Study-wide context: The immediate-ART recommendation dates to 2015, and the earliest samples predate it by about a decade.

Turning to this clone: Its antigen is as yet unknown.

Study results and caveats: ART adherence was not documented, and neither viral resistance nor therapy changes had any data.

The CDR3 sequence is 13 residues long. Per germline, CDR1 SGHAT and CDR2 FQNNGV. The V and J ends lost 2 bases and 5 bases respectively, with 6 bases between them. Researchers report immunoSEQ v3.0 was run at survey level. Produced via immunoSEQ multiplex PCR; TCRdb's table is partial and in-frame only. Of just under 35,000 clones in the sample, roughly 85% were seen once. PBMC samples from each donor numbered at least one pre-ART and at least two post-ART. The source material was unsorted PBMCs, sampled just over 2.7 years before starting antiretroviral therapy. The receptor was derived from a woman aged 25 to 39 with HIV. J is TRBJ2-2 and V is TRBV11-2, with no clear D. The CDR3 region has the DNA TGTGCCAGCAGCTTATTCCGGACCGGGGAGCTGTTTTTT. Translation: CASSLFRTGELFF.